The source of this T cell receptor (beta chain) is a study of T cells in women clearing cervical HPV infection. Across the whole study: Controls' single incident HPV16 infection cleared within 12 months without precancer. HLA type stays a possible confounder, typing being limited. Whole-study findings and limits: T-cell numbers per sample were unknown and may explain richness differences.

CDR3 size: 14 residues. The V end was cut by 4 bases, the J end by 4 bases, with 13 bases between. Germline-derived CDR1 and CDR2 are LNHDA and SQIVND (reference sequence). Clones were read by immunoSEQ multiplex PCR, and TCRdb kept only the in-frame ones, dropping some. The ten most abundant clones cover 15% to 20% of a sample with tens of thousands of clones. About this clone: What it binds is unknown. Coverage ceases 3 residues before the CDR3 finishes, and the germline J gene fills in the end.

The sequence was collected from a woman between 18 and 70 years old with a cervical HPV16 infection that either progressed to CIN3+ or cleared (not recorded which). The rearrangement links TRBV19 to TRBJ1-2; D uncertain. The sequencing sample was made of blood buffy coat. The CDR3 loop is CASSRSIESYGYTF. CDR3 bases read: TGTGCCAGTAGTAGATCGATAGAGTCCTATGGC.